This T cell receptor beta chain is from a study of T cells in Graves' hyperthyroidism and ophthalmopathy. Study outcomes and limitations: Clonotypes that were expanded in thyroid above 0.001 mostly appeared in blood too.

This clonotype has a single count. Antigen specificity is unknown. Germline values: CDR1 SQVTM, CDR2 ANQGSEA. This CDR3 spans 12 amino acids. Amplification targeted TCR beta CDR3 regions from RNA transcripts. An initial round of RT-PCR targeting the TCR CDR3 relied on the HTBI primer set. TCRdb re-called the multiplex PCR reads through MiXCR, storing one row per CDR3 protein. The table shows just over 550,000 distinct CDR3 sequences, with approximately 44% occurring only once. Patients aged 18 to 65 with hyperthyroidism were newly diagnosed, with duration under 2 months. Each diagnosis drew on symptoms, thyroxine, TRAb, thyroid ultrasound and orbital computed tomography findings.

The chain combines TRBV29-1 with TRBJ1-5; 7 bases map to TRBD1. The sequenced sample consisted of peripheral blood or thyroid tissue (not recorded which). The source is a woman in her late teens or twenties with Graves' hyperthyroidism. CDR3 in amino acids: CSATAGGQPQHF. The CDR3, as DNA: TGCAGTGCTACCGCAGGGGGTCAGCCCCAGCATTTT.